This T cell receptor beta chain appears in the sequencing data of a study of PD-1 blockade in classical Hodgkin lymphoma. Specified time point: cycle 4 day 1 (C4D1), after 5 to 7 weeks of nivolumab. Every patient relapsed after autologous stem cell transplantation, and brentuximab vedotin exposure varied. From thawed PBMCs, CD4+ T cells were purified using magnetic negative selection. The germline V gene encodes CDR1 SGHTA and CDR2 FQGTGA. The CDR3 length is 15 residues. Trimming took 5 bases from V and 7 from J, leaving 20 bases between them. Assay: immunoSEQ multiplex PCR; the TCRdb copy retains only in-frame clones and omits some. The data show some 17,000 clones, 70% to 75% seen once.

The sequences come from CD4+ T cells from blood, collected before the fourth cycle of nivolumab. V and J are TRBV7-3 and TRBJ2-5, with D possibly TRBD1 on 6 matching bases. This clonotype originated in a human donor with classical Hodgkin lymphoma. CDR3 protein: CASSQIQGRGGTQYF. The CDR3 DNA reads TGTGCCAGCAGCCAAATCCAGGGCAGGGGCGGGACCCAGTACTTC. The whole variable domain, remainder taken from reference TRBV7-3 and TRBJ2-5, is GAGVSQTPSNKVTEKGKYVELRCDPISGHTALYWYRQSLGQGPEFLIYFQGTGAADDSGLPNDRFFAVRPEGSVSTLKIQRTERGDSAVYLCASSQIQGRGGTQYFGPGTRLLVL.